This T cell receptor (beta chain) was observed in a study of human T cells and chemical hapten exposure. Whole-study results and caveats: DPC sensitization produced no change in TCRs with frequency above 1 in 1000.

CDR1 and CDR2 from the germline V gene are SGDLS and YYNGEE. This CDR3 spans 15 amino acids. With V trimmed by 2 bases and J by 3 bases, 4 bases remained unmatched. This clonotype was seen only a few times. The antigen is not known. Time point reported: patch test 1, 2 weeks after DPC sensitization. Treatment defined: therapeutic diphenylcyclopropenone sensitization with weekly scalp DPC. The donor pool consisted of alopecia patients aged 18 to 70 years, considered suitable for DPC. Individual cDNA molecules in this library carried unique molecular identifiers. In TCRdb, the RACE reads were re-called with MiXCR into one record per CDR3 protein. This sample has 350,000 or so distinct CDR3 sequences, with around 7% found just once.

The specimen comprised whole blood, sampled in connection with sensitization to the hapten diphenylcyclopropenone (DPC). This TCR came from a woman between 18 and 29 years old with alopecia areata. Some clones in this sample may be carry-over from other donors' samples. The rearrangement links TRBV9 to TRBJ2-1; 8 nucleotides agree with TRBD2. CDR3 bases: TGTGCCAGCAGCGTCCGGGGGGGTCTCTACAATGAGCAGTTCTTC. It specifies CASSVRGGLYNEQFF.